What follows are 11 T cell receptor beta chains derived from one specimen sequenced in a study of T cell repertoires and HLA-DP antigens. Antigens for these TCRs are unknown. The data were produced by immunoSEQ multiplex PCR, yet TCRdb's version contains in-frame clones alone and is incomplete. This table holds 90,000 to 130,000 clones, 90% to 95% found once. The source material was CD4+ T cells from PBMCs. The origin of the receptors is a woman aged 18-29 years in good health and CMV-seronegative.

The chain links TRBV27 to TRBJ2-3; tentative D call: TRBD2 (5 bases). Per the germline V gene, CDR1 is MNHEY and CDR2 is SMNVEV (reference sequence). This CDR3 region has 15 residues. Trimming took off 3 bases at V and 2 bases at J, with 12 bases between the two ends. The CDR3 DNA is TGTGCCAGCAGTTTTGAGGGTAAACTCACAGATACGCAGTATTTT. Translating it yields CASSFEGKLTDTQYF.

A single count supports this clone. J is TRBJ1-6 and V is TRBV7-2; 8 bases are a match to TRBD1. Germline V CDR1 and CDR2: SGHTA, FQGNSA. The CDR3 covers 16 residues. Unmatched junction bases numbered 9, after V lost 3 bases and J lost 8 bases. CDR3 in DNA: TGTGCCAGCAGCTTGGTACAGGGGGTTTATGATTCACCCCTCCACTTT. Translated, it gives CASSLVQGVYDSPLHF.

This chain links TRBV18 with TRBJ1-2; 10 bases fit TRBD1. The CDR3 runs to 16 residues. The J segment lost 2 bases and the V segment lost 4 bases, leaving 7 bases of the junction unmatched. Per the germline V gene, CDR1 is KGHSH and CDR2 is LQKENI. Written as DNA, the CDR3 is TGTGCCAGCTCACTACTTGACAGGGGGCGCAACTATGGCTACACCTTC. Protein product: CASSLLDRGRNYGYTF.

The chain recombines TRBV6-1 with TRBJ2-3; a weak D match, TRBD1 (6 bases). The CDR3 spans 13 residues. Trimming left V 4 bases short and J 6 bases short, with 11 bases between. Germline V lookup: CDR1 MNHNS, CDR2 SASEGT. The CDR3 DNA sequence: TGTGCCAGCAGTGCACAGGGAATCGATACGCAGTATTTT. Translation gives CASSAQGIDTQYF.

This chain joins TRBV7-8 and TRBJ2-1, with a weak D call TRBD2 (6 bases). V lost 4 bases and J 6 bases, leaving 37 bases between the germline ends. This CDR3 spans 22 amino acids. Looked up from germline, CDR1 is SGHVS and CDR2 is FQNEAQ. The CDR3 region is CASSYTNRRGKGTRRSVNEQFF. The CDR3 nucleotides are TGTGCCAGCAGCTATACTAACAGGCGGGGAAAAGGTACTAGGAGGTCCGTCAATGAGCAGTTCTTC.

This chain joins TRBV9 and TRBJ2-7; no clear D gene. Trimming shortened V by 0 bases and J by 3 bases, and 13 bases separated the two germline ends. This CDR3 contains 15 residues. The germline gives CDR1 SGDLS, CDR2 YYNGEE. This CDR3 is CASSVGHYSVYEQYF. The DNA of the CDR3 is TGTGCCAGCAGCGTAGGTCACTATTCCGTCTACGAGCAGTACTTC.

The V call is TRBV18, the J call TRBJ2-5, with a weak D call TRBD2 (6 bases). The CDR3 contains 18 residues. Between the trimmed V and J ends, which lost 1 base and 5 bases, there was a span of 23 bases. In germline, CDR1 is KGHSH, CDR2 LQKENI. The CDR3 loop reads CASSPRSQRDPRGETQYF. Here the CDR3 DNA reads TGTGCCAGCTCACCACGCTCCCAAAGGGACCCGCGGGGCGAGACCCAGTACTTC.

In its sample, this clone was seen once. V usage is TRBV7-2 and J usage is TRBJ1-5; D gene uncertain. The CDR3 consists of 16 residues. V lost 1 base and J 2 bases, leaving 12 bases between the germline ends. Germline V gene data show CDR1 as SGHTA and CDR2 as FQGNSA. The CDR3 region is CASSLGLSNGNQPQHF. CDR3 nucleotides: TGTGCCAGCAGCTTAGGATTATCGAACGGCAATCAGCCCCAGCATTTT. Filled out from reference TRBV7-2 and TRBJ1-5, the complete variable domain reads GAGVSQSPSNKVTEKGKDVELRCDPISGHTALYWYRQSLGQGLEFLIYFQGNSAPDKSGLPSDRFSAERTGGSVSTLTIQRTQQEDSAVYLCASSLGLSNGNQPQHFGDGTRLSIL.

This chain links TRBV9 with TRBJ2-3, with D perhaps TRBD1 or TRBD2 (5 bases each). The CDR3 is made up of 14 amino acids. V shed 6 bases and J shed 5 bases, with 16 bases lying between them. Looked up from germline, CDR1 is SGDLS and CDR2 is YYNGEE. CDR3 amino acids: CASTRSGLGDTQYF. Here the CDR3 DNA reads TGTGCCAGCACCAGGTCGGGGCTCGGAGATACGCAGTATTTT.

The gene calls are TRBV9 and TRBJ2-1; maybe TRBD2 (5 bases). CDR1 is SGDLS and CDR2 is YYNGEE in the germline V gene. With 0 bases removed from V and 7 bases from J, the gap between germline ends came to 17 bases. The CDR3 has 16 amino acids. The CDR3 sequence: CASSVVGGYIANEQFF. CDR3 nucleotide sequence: TGTGCCAGCAGCGTAGTAGGAGGTTATATAGCAAATGAGCAGTTCTTC.

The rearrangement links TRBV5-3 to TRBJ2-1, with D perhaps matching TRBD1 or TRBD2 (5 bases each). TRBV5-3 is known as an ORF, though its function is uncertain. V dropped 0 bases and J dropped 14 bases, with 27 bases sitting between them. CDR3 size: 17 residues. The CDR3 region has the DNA TGTGCCAGAAGCTTGGCCCATTGGGACCCGGGGCCGGGGCCGAAGTTCTTC. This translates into CARSLAHWDPGPGPKFF.